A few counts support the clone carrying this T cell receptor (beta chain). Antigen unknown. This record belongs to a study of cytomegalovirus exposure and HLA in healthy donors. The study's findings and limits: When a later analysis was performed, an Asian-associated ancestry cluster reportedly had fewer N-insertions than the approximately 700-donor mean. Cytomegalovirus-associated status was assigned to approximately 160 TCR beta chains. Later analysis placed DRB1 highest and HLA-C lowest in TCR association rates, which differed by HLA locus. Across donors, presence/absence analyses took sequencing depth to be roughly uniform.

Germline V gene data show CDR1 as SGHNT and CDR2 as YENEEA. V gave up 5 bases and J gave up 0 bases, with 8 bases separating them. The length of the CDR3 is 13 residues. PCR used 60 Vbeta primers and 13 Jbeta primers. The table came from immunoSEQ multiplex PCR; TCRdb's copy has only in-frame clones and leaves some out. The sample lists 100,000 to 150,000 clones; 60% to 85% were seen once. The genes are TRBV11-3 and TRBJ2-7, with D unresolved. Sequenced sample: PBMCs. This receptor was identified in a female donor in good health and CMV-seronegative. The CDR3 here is CASSPQSSYEQYF. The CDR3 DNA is TGTGCCAGCAGCCCACAGAGCTCCTACGAGCAGTACTTC. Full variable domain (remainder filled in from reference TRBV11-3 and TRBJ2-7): EAGVVQSPRYKIIEKKQPVAFWCNPISGHNTLYWYLQNLGQGPELLIRYENEEAVDDSQLPKDRFSAERLKGVDSTLKIQPAELGDSAVYLCASSPQSSYEQYFGPGTRLTVT.